This entry lists 3 T cell receptor beta chains sequenced from one sample in a study of Tregs in tolerant kidney transplant recipients. Only in-frame clones appear in the TCRdb table, and some are missing; sequencing was by immunoSEQ multiplex PCR. The sample records about 87,000 clones, roughly 93% being singletons. The sample here was CD4+ T cells from blood, taken before the transplant. The receptors here all came from a human donor who received a combined kidney and bone marrow transplant.

The rearrangement uses TRBV6-6 and TRBJ2-5, with TRBD2 as a possible D gene (6 bases). This CDR3 contains 16 residues. Germline V gene sequence: CDR1 MNHNY, CDR2 SVGAGI (reference sequence). V lost 0 bases, J lost 5 bases, and 16 bases lay in between. The CDR3 here is CASSYSLSRLGETQYF. Here the CDR3 DNA reads TGTGCCAGCAGTTACTCCCTGAGTCGACTAGGGGAGACCCAGTACTTC.

The V and J genes are TRBV7-2 and TRBJ2-7; TRBD2 aligns across 7 bases. Germline CDR1 and CDR2: SGHTA and FQGNSA. The CDR3 length is 16 residues. J gave up 2 bases and V 5 bases, and 12 bases lay outside the gene matches. DNA for the CDR3: TGTGCCAGCAGCGGGAAGACTAGCCTAAAGACCTACGAGCAGTACTTC. Protein: CASSGKTSLKTYEQYF. Supplemented by reference TRBV7-2 and TRBJ2-7, the full variable domain reads GAGVSQSPSNKVTEKGKDVELRCDPISGHTALYWYRQSLGQGLEFLIYFQGNSAPDKSGLPSDRFSAERTGGSVSTLTIQRTQQEDSAVYLCASSGKTSLKTYEQYFGPGTRLTVT.

This clone was observed once. The rearrangement links TRBV29-1 to TRBJ1-2, with TRBD1 matching over 7 bases. The CDR3 contains 14 residues. The germline gives CDR1 SQVTM, CDR2 ANQGSEA. The V gene end was trimmed by 8 bases and the J gene end by 2 bases; junction bases not matched to a gene: 11. CDR3 protein: CSLYGTEENYGYTF. The CDR3 bases are TGCAGCCTCTACGGGACAGAAGAAAACTATGGCTACACCTTC.